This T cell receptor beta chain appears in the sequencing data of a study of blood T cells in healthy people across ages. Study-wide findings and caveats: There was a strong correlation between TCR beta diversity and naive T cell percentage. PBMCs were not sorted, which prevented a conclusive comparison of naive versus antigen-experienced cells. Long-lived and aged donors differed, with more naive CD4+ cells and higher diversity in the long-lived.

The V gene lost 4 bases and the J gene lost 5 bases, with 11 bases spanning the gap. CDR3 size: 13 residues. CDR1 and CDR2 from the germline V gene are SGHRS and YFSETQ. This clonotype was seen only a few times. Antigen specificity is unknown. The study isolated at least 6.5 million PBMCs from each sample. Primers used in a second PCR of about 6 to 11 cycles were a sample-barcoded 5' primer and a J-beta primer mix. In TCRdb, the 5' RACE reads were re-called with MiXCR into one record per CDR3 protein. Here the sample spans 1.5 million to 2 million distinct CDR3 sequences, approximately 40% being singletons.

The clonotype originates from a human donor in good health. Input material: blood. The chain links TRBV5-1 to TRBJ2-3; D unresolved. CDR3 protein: CASSPGRLDTQYF. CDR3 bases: TGCGCCAGCAGCCCCGGACGGCTAGATACGCAGTATTTT.